Listed below are T cell receptor beta chains from one sample, sequenced in a study of blood T cell repertoires in COVID-19. The table came from immunoSEQ multiplex PCR; TCRdb's copy has only in-frame clones and leaves some out. This sample has some 190,000 clones; approximately 83% occur once, and the top ten carry under 3.5%. The sequenced sample was peripheral blood. The source is a man between 60 and 75 years old with acute or convalescent COVID-19. CDR3s include the opening cysteine and the closing phenylalanine or tryptophan. A D gene is named only where the DNA matches it firmly. Only part of the rows carry a size: once, few, many, or a class if the clone is expanded.

V,J,size,length,D,CDR3,DNA
TRBV9,TRBJ2-7,.,15,TRBD2,CASSDGLGTSNEQYF,TGTGCCAGCAGCGATGGCTTGGGGACTAGTAACGAGCAGTACTTC
TRBV25-1,TRBJ2-1,.,14,.,CASSGERGYNEQFF,TGTGCCAGCAGTGGGGAGAGGGGGTACAATGAGCAGTTCTTC
TRBV28,TRBJ2-1,.,13,TRBD1,CASSLSGGAEQFF,TGTGCCAGCAGTTTATCAGGGGGCGCTGAGCAGTTCTTC
TRBV18,TRBJ1-1,.,15,.,CASSQNREGNTEAFF,TGTGCCAGCTCGCAGAACAGGGAGGGGAACACTGAAGCTTTCTTT
TRBV19,TRBJ2-7,.,13,.,CASSMQGSYEQYF,TGTGCCAGTAGTATGCAGGGCTCCTACGAGCAGTACTTC
TRBV28,TRBJ2-7,.,15,.,CASSSTGTATYEQYF,TGTGCCAGCAGTTCCACCGGGACTGCAACCTACGAGCAGTACTTC
TRBV14,TRBJ1-1,.,14,.,CASSPGLKNTEAFF,TGTGCCAGCAGCCCGGGACTGAAGAACACTGAAGCTTTCTTT
TRBV4-2,TRBJ1-2,.,13,TRBD1,CASSPGTGRGYTF,TGTGCCAGCAGTCCCGGGACAGGCCGCGGCTACACCTTC
TRBV7-9,TRBJ1-4,.,15,TRBD1,CASSFLGTVNEKLFF,TGTGCCAGCAGCTTCCTCGGGACAGTAAATGAAAAACTGTTTTTT
TRBV7-9,TRBJ2-2,once,16,.,CASSLGVSRDTGELFF,TGTGCCAGCAGCTTAGGCGTTAGCAGAGACACCGGGGAGCTGTTTTTT
TRBV7-9,TRBJ1-2,.,14,.,CASSPSTEIYGYTF,TGTGCCAGCAGCCCATCGACGGAGATCTATGGCTACACCTTC
TRBV6-2/TRBV6-3,TRBJ2-3,.,19,TRBD2,CASSYRYRASGASTDTQYF,TGTGCCAGCAGTTACAGGTATCGGGCTAGCGGGGCTAGCACAGATACGCAGTATTTT
TRBV7-2,TRBJ1-2,.,14,TRBD1,CASSSLQGADGYTF,TGTGCCAGCAGCTCCCTCCAGGGGGCTGATGGCTACACCTTC
TRBV11-2,TRBJ2-1,.,15,TRBD2,CASSPKTSGSSEQFF,TGTGCCAGCAGCCCGAAGACTAGCGGGAGCTCTGAGCAGTTCTTC
TRBV5-6,TRBJ2-3,.,15,.,CASSFRTGGGDTQYF,TGTGCCAGCAGCTTTCGGACTGGGGGAGGCGATACGCAGTATTTT
TRBV28,TRBJ2-2,.,15,TRBD2,CASSLAGAVTGELFF,TGTGCCAGCAGTCTAGCGGGAGCGGTCACCGGGGAGCTGTTTTTT
TRBV6-5,TRBJ1-6,few,14,.,CASSATGQVSPLHF,TGTGCCAGCAGCGCTACAGGGCAGGTTTCACCCCTCCACTTT
TRBV7-2,TRBJ2-1,.,13,TRBD2,CASSLAWTSEQFF,TGTGCCAGCAGCTTAGCGTGGACTAGTGAGCAGTTCTTC
TRBV27,TRBJ2-3,.,14,.,CASSLQGFTDTQYF,TGTGCCAGCAGTCTGCAGGGATTCACAGATACGCAGTATTTT
TRBV6-5,TRBJ1-6,.,15,.,CASTRPQGGNSPLHF,TGTGCCAGCACCCGACCTCAGGGCGGTAATTCACCCCTCCACTTT
TRBV19,TRBJ2-5,.,14,.,CASSTGVGRETQYF,TGTGCCAGTAGTACGGGGGTAGGCAGAGAGACCCAGTACTTC
TRBV7-3,TRBJ2-2,once,13,.,CASSFSGTGELFF,TGTGCCAGCAGCTTCTCGGGCACCGGGGAGCTGTTTTTT